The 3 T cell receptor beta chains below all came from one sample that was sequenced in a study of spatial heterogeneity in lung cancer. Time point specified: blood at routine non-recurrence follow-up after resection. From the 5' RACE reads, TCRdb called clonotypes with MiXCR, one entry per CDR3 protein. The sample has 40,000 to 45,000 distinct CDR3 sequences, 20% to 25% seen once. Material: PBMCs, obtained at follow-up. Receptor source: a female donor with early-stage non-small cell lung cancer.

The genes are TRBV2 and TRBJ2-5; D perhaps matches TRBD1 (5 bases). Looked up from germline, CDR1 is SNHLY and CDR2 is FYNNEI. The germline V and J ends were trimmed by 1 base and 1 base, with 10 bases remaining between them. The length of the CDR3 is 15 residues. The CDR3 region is CASSEGTGSQETQYF. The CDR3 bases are TGTGCCAGCAGTGAAGGAACAGGCTCCCAAGAGACCCAGTACTTC.

The CDR3 sequence: CASSPTLNQGSQYF. CDR3 nucleotides: TGTGCCAGCAGCCCTACATTGAACCAAGGATCGCAGTATTTT. The rearrangement joins TRBV5-6 to TRBJ2-3; no reliable D call. V lost 4 bases, J lost 10 bases, and 19 bases lay in between. The germline V gene encodes CDR1 SGHDT and CDR2 YYEEEE. The CDR3 consists of 14 residues.

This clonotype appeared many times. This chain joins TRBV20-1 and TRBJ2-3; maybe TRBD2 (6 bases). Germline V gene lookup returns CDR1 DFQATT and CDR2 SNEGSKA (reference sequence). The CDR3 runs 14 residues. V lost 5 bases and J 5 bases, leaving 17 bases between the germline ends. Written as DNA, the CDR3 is TGCAGTGCTTGGACCTCACATAGCGGAGATACGCAGTATTTT. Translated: CSAWTSHSGDTQYF.